Listed below are T cell receptor beta chains from one sample, sequenced in a study of cytomegalovirus exposure and HLA in healthy donors. Assay: immunoSEQ multiplex PCR; the TCRdb copy retains only in-frame clones and omits some. Among 150,000 to 200,000 clones, roughly 77% were seen once, and the ten largest hold around 1.2%. Specimen: PBMCs. Every receptor here comes from a woman aged 25-40 years in good health and CMV-seronegative. The CDR3 runs from the conserved cysteine through the conserved F or W. The D gene is left open where the match is weak. The listing skips clone size in some rows; elsewhere it reads once, few, many or a size class.

J gene	V gene	clone size	D gene	CDR3 DNA	CDR3 protein
TRBJ2-2	TRBV5-6	NA	TRBD2	TGTGCCAGCAGCTCCCGGTCTAGCGGGAGCGGCGGGGAGCTGTTTTTT	CASSSRSSGSGGELFF
TRBJ2-5	TRBV9	NA	NA	TGTGCCAGCAGCGTCGCAGCGGTCCAAGAGACCCAGTACTTC	CASSVAAVQETQYF
TRBJ2-7	TRBV9	NA	TRBD2	TGTGCCAGCAGCGAGCGGGGAGGGCTTTGGGAGCAGTACTTC	CASSERGGLWEQYF
TRBJ1-2	TRBV30	few	NA	TGTGCCTGGAGTGGAGTATTGCGGGGCTACACCTTC	CAWSGVLRGYTF
TRBJ2-1	TRBV11-1	NA	TRBD1	TGTGCCAGCCGACAGGGGGGTTACAATGAGCAGTTCTTC	CASRQGGYNEQFF
TRBJ2-7	TRBV10-3	NA	TRBD2	TGTGCCATCAGTATTAGCGGGAGAGTTAGCTACGAGCAGTACTTC	CAISISGRVSYEQYF
TRBJ1-1	TRBV5-4	NA	TRBD1	TGTGCCAGCAGCTCGGGGACAGGGGGGAACACTGAAGCTTTCTTT	CASSSGTGGNTEAFF
TRBJ1-2	TRBV5-1	NA	NA	TGCGCCAGCTCCACCGTCCCAGCAGGGGAGGGCTATGGCTACACCTTC	CASSTVPAGEGYGYTF
TRBJ2-1	TRBV23-1	NA	NA	TGCGCCAGCAGTCATGGCGGGCCCGGGTACAATGAGCAGTTCTTC	CASSHGGPGYNEQFF
TRBJ2-7	TRBV19	NA	NA	TGTGCCAGTAGTACCTCCGGGGACATACGCGAGCAGTACTTC	CASSTSGDIREQYF
TRBJ2-3	TRBV7-9	few	TRBD1	TGTGCCAGCAGCACGACAGGGGGGAATACAGATACGCAGTATTTT	CASSTTGGNTDTQYF
TRBJ1-5	TRBV30	NA	NA	TGTGCCTGGAGCCACAGGGGCAATCAGCCCCAGCATTTT	CAWSHRGNQPQHF
TRBJ1-5	TRBV6-1	NA	TRBD1	TGTGCCAGCAGTACCCGACAGGGTAGCAATCAGCCCCAGCATTTT	CASSTRQGSNQPQHF
TRBJ1-2	TRBV7-8	NA	NA	TGTGCCAGCAGCTTAGGCGGGGCACGGAATGGCTACACCTTC	CASSLGGARNGYTF
TRBJ2-7	TRBV6-5	few	NA	TGTGCCAGCAGTTACGGCTTCAGGGGACGGCACGAGCAGTACTTC	CASSYGFRGRHEQYF
TRBJ1-2	TRBV7-9	NA	NA	TGTGCCAGCAGCAGCACAGGGCCCTACGGCTACACCTTC	CASSSTGPYGYTF
TRBJ2-6	TRBV7-9	NA	TRBD1	TGTGCCAGCAGCTCAGACAGGGCTGGGGCCAACGTCCTGACTTTC	CASSSDRAGANVLTF
TRBJ2-7	TRBV4-1	NA	TRBD1	TGCGCCAGCAGCCATCCTCTGGGACAGGGCTACGAGCAGTACTTC	CASSHPLGQGYEQYF
TRBJ1-5	TRBV7-9	NA	NA	TGTGCCAGCAGCAATCAGGATTATAGCAATCAGCCCCAGCATTTT	CASSNQDYSNQPQHF
TRBJ1-2	TRBV20-1	few	NA	TGCAGTGCTAGCCTCCGCTATGGCTACACCTTC	CSASLRYGYTF
TRBJ1-1	TRBV6-5	NA	NA	TGTGCCAGCAGTTACGAACTCCTGAACACTGAAGCTTTCTTT	CASSYELLNTEAFF
TRBJ2-1	TRBV19	NA	TRBD1	TGTGCCAGTATGGGACAGCTCTACAATGAGCAGTTCTTC	CASMGQLYNEQFF
TRBJ1-4	TRBV30	NA	NA	TGTGCCGGCGCCTTAGGGGGGGCTAATGAAAAACTGTTTTTT	CAGALGGANEKLFF
TRBJ2-7	TRBV29-1	few	NA	TGCAGCGTTGGGACTGACTTCTACGAGCAGTACTTC	CSVGTDFYEQYF
TRBJ2-1	TRBV25-1	NA	NA	TGTGCCAGCAGTGGGAGCCCTACCTACAATGAGCAGTTCTTC	CASSGSPTYNEQFF
TRBJ2-1	TRBV7-2	once	NA	TGTGCCAGCAAGGGGAGGTCACCCTCCTACAATGAGCAGTTCTTC	CASKGRSPSYNEQFF
TRBJ2-7	TRBV10-2	few	NA	TGCGCCAGCAATCTTCCCACCGGGGGTCCCTACGAGCAGTACTTC	CASNLPTGGPYEQYF
TRBJ2-7	TRBV5-4	many	TRBD2	TGTGCCAGCAGCTTACTCCTAGCGGGAGACTACGAGCAGTACTTC	CASSLLLAGDYEQYF
TRBJ1-1	TRBV18	NA	NA	TGTGCCAGCTCACCACCGAAAGGGAGTGTGAACACTGAAGCTTTCTTT	CASSPPKGSVNTEAFF
TRBJ2-7	TRBV11-3	many	TRBD1	TGTGCCAGCAGCTCAGGGGGCTTAGAGCAGTACTTC	CASSSGGLEQYF
TRBJ1-2	TRBV27	NA	TRBD1	TGTGCCAGCAGTACCTACCGGACAGGCGGCTATGGCTACACCTTC	CASSTYRTGGYGYTF
TRBJ1-2	TRBV10-3	NA	NA	TGTGCCATCGGCCGGGAGGGCTATGGCTACACCTTC	CAIGREGYGYTF
TRBJ2-3	TRBV28	NA	NA	TGTGCCAGCAACTCCGTAGAGGGGGCGCAGTATTTT	CASNSVEGAQYF
TRBJ2-2	TRBV7-8	NA	TRBD2	TGTGCCAGCAGCTTAGGGACTAGCGGGAAGGCCGGGGAGCTGTTTTTT	CASSLGTSGKAGELFF
TRBJ1-2	TRBV28	NA	TRBD1	TGTGCCAGCAGCTCAACAGGGGTCTATGGCTACACCTTC	CASSSTGVYGYTF
TRBJ1-2	TRBV19	NA	TRBD1	TGTGCCAGTAGATACGGGACAGGGTATGGCTACACCTTC	CASRYGTGYGYTF
TRBJ2-7	TRBV9	NA	TRBD1	TGTGCCAGCAGCCCGAGGACAGGTCCCTACACCTACGAGCAGTACTTC	CASSPRTGPYTYEQYF
TRBJ1-4	TRBV11-2	NA	NA	TGTGCCAGTAACGACGGCACTACCGGAAAACTGTTTTTT	CASNDGTTGKLFF